The 28 T cell receptor beta chains below all came from one sample that was sequenced in a study of cytomegalovirus exposure and HLA in healthy donors. 60 Vbeta and 13 Jbeta primers were used in PCR. The protocol was immunoSEQ multiplex PCR, while the TCRdb copy is restricted to in-frame clones and leaves out a portion. The sample shows around 110,000 clones, around 66% of them seen only once. Sequenced sample: PBMCs. These receptors were collected from a woman aged 40 to 50 in good health and CMV-seropositive.

This chain connects TRBV29-1 to TRBJ1-3; no clear D. This CDR3 is 14 amino acids long. V was trimmed by 1 base and J by 0 bases, leaving 7 bases between them. The germline gives CDR1 SQVTM, CDR2 ANQGSEA. The CDR3 sequence: CSVEVPHSGNTIYF. CDR3 nucleotide sequence: TGCAGCGTTGAAGTTCCCCACTCTGGAAACACCATATATTTT.

The V call is TRBV13, the J call TRBJ1-2; D not certain. CDR1 and CDR2 from the germline V gene are PRHDT and FYEKMQ (reference sequence). The V end lost 0 bases, the J end lost 6 bases, and 5 bases lay between the germline ends. The CDR3 contains 12 residues. The CDR3 DNA is TGTGCCAGCAGCTTAGGTCCGGATGGCTACACCTTC. This encodes CASSLGPDGYTF.

V is TRBV2 and J is TRBJ2-5; 7 bases fit TRBD2. Trimming cost V 0 bases and J 3 bases; bases outside gene matches: 10. Germline V gene sequence: CDR1 SNHLY, CDR2 FYNNEI. CDR3 size: 17 residues. The CDR3 protein is CASSEAQIVLAEETQYF. The CDR3 DNA is TGTGCCAGCAGTGAAGCGCAAATTGTCCTAGCGGAAGAGACCCAGTACTTC.

The chain carries TRBV19 and TRBJ1-1, with D tentatively TRBD1 (5 bases). Germline CDR1 is LNHDA and CDR2 is SQIVND (reference sequence). The CDR3 spans 12 residues. V lost 5 bases and J lost 3, with 7 bases in between. The CDR3: CASSSGHTEAFF. The DNA of the CDR3 is TGTGCCAGTAGTTCAGGGCACACTGAAGCTTTCTTT.

The CDR3 nucleotides are TGTGCCAGCAGTGAAGTGGGCCGACGCTATGGCTACACCTTC. It specifies CASSEVGRRYGYTF. The rearrangement links TRBV6-1 to TRBJ1-2; the D is unclear. V lost 1 base, J lost 4 bases, and 10 bases lay in between. Germline V gene lookup returns CDR1 MNHNS and CDR2 SASEGT. The CDR3 is 14 residues long.

In this sample, this clone turned up a few times. This rearrangement joins TRBV11-2 to TRBJ2-1; D is uncertain. With 1 base removed from V and 6 bases from J, the gap between germline ends came to 13 bases. The CDR3 is made up of 15 amino acids. Germline V gene sequence: CDR1 SGHAT, CDR2 FQNNGV. Here the CDR3 reads CASSLVSVRTNEQFF. Here the CDR3 DNA reads TGTGCCAGCAGCTTAGTTTCGGTCCGAACCAATGAGCAGTTCTTC.

V and J are TRBV7-9 and TRBJ2-7; 7 positions match TRBD1. Trimming took 5 bases from V and 4 from J; bases not matched to a gene: 8. The CDR3 spans 14 residues. Germline CDR1 reads SEHNR; CDR2 reads FQNEAQ (reference sequence). The CDR3 bases are TGTGCCAGCAGCCCGAAGACAGGGATATACGAGCAGTACTTC. It encodes CASSPKTGIYEQYF.

This chain connects TRBV19 to TRBJ1-6, with 8 bases identical to TRBD1. V shed 4 bases and J 8 bases; nucleotides not matched to a gene: 4. CDR1 and CDR2 from the germline V gene are LNHDA and SQIVND (reference sequence). This CDR3 comprises 14 residues. CDR3 coding DNA: TGTGCCAGTAGTAGACGGACAGGGTATTCACCCCTCCACTTT. Translation: CASSRRTGYSPLHF.

This clone was seen a handful of times. V and J are TRBV7-2 and TRBJ1-1; D is perhaps TRBD1 (5 bases). The CDR3 has 13 residues. Per germline, CDR1 SGHTA and CDR2 FQGNSA. The V and J ends lost 2 bases and 5 bases respectively, with 9 bases between them. This CDR3 reads CASSLTGGTEAFF. In nucleotides, the CDR3 is TGTGCCAGCAGCTTAACGGGGGGGACTGAAGCTTTCTTT. The variable domain in full, with the rest retrieved from reference TRBV7-2 and TRBJ1-1, is GAGVSQSPSNKVTEKGKDVELRCDPISGHTALYWYRQSLGQGLEFLIYFQGNSAPDKSGLPSDRFSAERTGGSVSTLTIQRTQQEDSAVYLCASSLTGGTEAFFGQGTRLTVV.

The gene calls are TRBV27 and TRBJ2-7; D gene ambiguous. Germline V gene data show CDR1 as MNHEY and CDR2 as SMNVEV (reference sequence). Trimming shortened V by 2 bases and J by 2 bases, and 10 bases separated the two germline ends. The CDR3 runs 14 residues. CDR3 residues: CASSLVGGPYEQYF. DNA of the CDR3: TGTGCCAGCAGTTTAGTCGGCGGCCCCTACGAGCAGTACTTC.

This clone was counted between two and nine times. The chain has TRBV11-2 and TRBJ2-5; D not certain. The germline gives CDR1 SGHAT, CDR2 FQNNGV. CDR3 length equals 10 residues. The ends were cut back, 3 bases at V and 7 bases at J, with 3 bases in the middle. The CDR3 loop is CASSFGTQYF. The DNA of the CDR3 is TGTGCCAGCAGCTTCGGGACCCAGTACTTC.

The chain carries TRBV11-2 and TRBJ2-2, with TRBD1 as a possible D gene (6 bases). The CDR3 is made up of 15 amino acids. V lost 5 bases and J 4 bases, leaving 14 bases between the germline ends. The V gene's germline CDR1 is SGHAT and CDR2 FQNNGV. The CDR3 reads CASSLQGFSTGELFF. In DNA, the CDR3 is TGTGCCAGCAGCCTTCAGGGGTTCAGCACCGGGGAGCTGTTTTTT.

CDR3 sequence reads: CASSERLAGGTGELFF. The CDR3, as DNA: TGTGCCAGCAGCGAGCGCCTAGCGGGAGGTACCGGGGAGCTGTTTTTT. The genes are TRBV7-8 and TRBJ2-2, with 11 nucleotides matching TRBD2. The germline gives CDR1 SGHVS, CDR2 FQNEAQ. The CDR3 is made up of 16 amino acids. The ends lost 5 bases at V and 5 bases at J; junction bases unmatched: 7.

J is TRBJ1-2 and V is TRBV10-3; tentative D call: TRBD1 (6 bases). CDR1 and CDR2 (germline): ENHRY, SYGVKD. Trimming removed 6 bases from V and 4 bases from J, with 18 bases in between. The CDR3 is 15 amino acids. Written as DNA, the CDR3 is TGTGCCATCAGCGCTTCCAGGGGCATTAGCTATGGCTACACCTTC. Amino acid sequence: CAISASRGISYGYTF.

CDR3 DNA: TGTGCCAGCAGGGGGGGGGACGCGGGAGGGCCGCGGGAGCAGTACTTC. Translated, it gives CASRGGDAGGPREQYF. The chain carries TRBV28 and TRBJ2-7; 9 nucleotides align to TRBD2. V shed 6 bases and J 7 bases; nucleotides not matched to a gene: 16. The V gene's germline CDR1 is MDHEN and CDR2 SYDVKM. The CDR3 runs 16 residues.

This rearrangement joins TRBV5-6 to TRBJ1-2; 7 nucleotides agree with TRBD1. Germline V gene data show CDR1 as SGHDT and CDR2 as YYEEEE. After removal of 1 base from V and 6 bases from J, the junction contained 9 bases not matched to a gene. This CDR3 region has 15 residues. The CDR3 sequence is CASSLRATGMHGYTF. CDR3 DNA: TGTGCCAGCAGCTTGCGGGCGACAGGGATGCATGGCTACACCTTC.

The chain recombines TRBV7-2 with TRBJ1-5; maybe TRBD1 (6 bases). Between the trimmed V and J ends, which lost 1 base and 2 bases, there was a span of 9 bases. The CDR3 totals 15 residues. Germline CDR1 and CDR2: SGHTA and FQGNSA. The chain's CDR3 is CASSLGGLGNQPQHF. The CDR3 coding sequence is TGTGCCAGCAGCTTAGGGGGGCTAGGCAATCAGCCCCAGCATTTT. Variable domain in full (rest from reference TRBV7-2 and TRBJ1-5): GAGVSQSPSNKVTEKGKDVELRCDPISGHTALYWYRQSLGQGLEFLIYFQGNSAPDKSGLPSDRFSAERTGGSVSTLTIQRTQQEDSAVYLCASSLGGLGNQPQHFGDGTRLSIL.

This chain links TRBV9 with TRBJ1-4; 9 positions agree with TRBD1. Germline V lookup: CDR1 SGDLS, CDR2 YYNGEE. CDR3 length equals 17 residues. Trimming cost V 0 bases and J 2 bases; bases outside gene matches: 5. The CDR3 reads CASSVGQGGGTNEKLFF. The CDR3 DNA reads as TGTGCCAGCAGCGTAGGACAGGGGGGTGGCACTAATGAAAAACTGTTTTTT.

Comments on this clone: The same CDR3 can be traced to other DNA sequences in this sample. The chain employs TRBV30 and TRBJ1-2; 9 bases are a match to TRBD1. The trim removed 2 bases at V and 8 bases at J, leaving 6 bases unmatched. Germline CDR1 and CDR2: GTSNPN and SVGIG (reference sequence). CDR3 length: 13 amino acids. The CDR3 coding sequence is TGTGCCTGGAGTACGGGACAGGGAGAAGGCTACACCTTC. This sequence encodes CAWSTGQGEGYTF.

This clone was recorded only once. The rearrangement links TRBV19 to TRBJ1-4; D not resolved. The CDR3 sequence is 19 residues long. Trimming removed 6 bases from V and 0 bases from J, with 23 bases in between. In germline, CDR1 is LNHDA, CDR2 SQIVND (reference sequence). The CDR3 nucleotides read TGTGCCAGTAGCCCCCTCGGCCGTGGGCAGTACGCAACTAATGAAAAACTGTTTTTT. This codes for CASSPLGRGQYATNEKLFF.

The genes are TRBV10-3 and TRBJ2-2, with TRBD2 matching over 14 bases. The germline V gene encodes CDR1 ENHRY and CDR2 SYGVKD. The CDR3 extends over 19 amino acids. J gave up 5 bases and V 6 bases, and 14 bases lay outside the gene matches. The CDR3 DNA follows: TGTGCCATCAGGACCTCAGGACTAGCGGGAGGCCATGGGACCGGGGAGCTGTTTTTT. It translates to CAIRTSGLAGGHGTGELFF.

V usage is TRBV19 and J usage is TRBJ1-1; the match to TRBD1 covers 8 bases. V lost 1 base, J lost 4 bases, and 2 bases stayed unmatched. Germline assignment: CDR1 LNHDA and CDR2 SQIVND (reference sequence). The length of the CDR3 is 14 residues. The DNA of the CDR3 is TGTGCCAGTAGTATAGGGACAGGGACCACTGAAGCTTTCTTT. Translated: CASSIGTGTTEAFF.

The sample holds one count of this clone. The chain combines TRBV5-1 with TRBJ2-1, with D possibly being TRBD1 (6 bases). Trimming left V 0 bases short and J 9 bases short, with 16 bases between. The CDR3 has 15 amino acids. Germline V gives CDR1 SGHRS, CDR2 YFSETQ. CDR3 sequence: CASSLVQGSRGEQFF. The CDR3, as DNA: TGCGCCAGCAGCTTGGTACAGGGCTCTCGGGGTGAGCAGTTCTTC.

The gene calls are TRBV6-1 and TRBJ2-1, with 12 bases lining up with TRBD2. Germline CDR1 and CDR2: MNHNS and SASEGT. The ends lost 8 bases at V and 9 bases at J; junction bases unmatched: 8. CDR3 size: 14 residues. CDR3 residues: CASSTSGSAFEQFF. CDR3 DNA sequence: TGTGCCAGCTCGACTAGCGGGAGTGCCTTTGAGCAGTTCTTC.

The rearrangement uses TRBV28 and TRBJ2-7, with 8 nucleotides matching TRBD2. V shed 6 bases, J shed 5 bases, and the junction held 6 bases outside the gene matches. Germline assignment: CDR1 MDHEN and CDR2 SYDVKM. The CDR3 has 13 amino acids. The CDR3 here is CASRVSGSHEQYF. In nucleotides, the CDR3 is TGTGCCAGCAGGGTGAGCGGGAGCCACGAGCAGTACTTC.

A remark on this clone: Its ends do not fully match the called genes, so a read error is possible. The chain joins TRBV12-5 to TRBJ2-1; TRBD2 matches 14 bases. The CDR3 contains 17 residues. The V gene's germline CDR1 is LGHNT and CDR2 FRNRAP. CDR3 loop: CASALRGLAGEGNEQFF. The CDR3, as DNA: TGTGCTAGTGCTTTGCGGGGACTAGCGGGAGAGGGGAATGAGCAGTTCTTC.

This rearrangement joins TRBV10-1 to TRBJ2-7; TRBD2 might be the D (7 bases). Deletions cut 0 bases from V and 2 bases from J, with 11 bases between. The germline CDR1 and CDR2 sequences are WNHNN and SYGVQD (reference sequence). The CDR3 is 15 residues long. The DNA of the CDR3 is TGCGCCAGCAGTGAGTCTGGGGAGGGGGCCTACGAGCAGTACTTC. Its protein is CASSESGEGAYEQYF.

This rearrangement joins TRBV5-1 to TRBJ2-7; TRBD1 matches at 9 bases. This CDR3 has 13 residues. The ends lost 4 bases at V and 5 bases at J; junction bases unmatched: 4. Germline-derived CDR1 and CDR2 are SGHRS and YFSETQ. The DNA for the CDR3 is TGCGCCAGCAGCGGGACAGGGTTCGACGAGCAGTACTTC. Translation: CASSGTGFDEQYF.